This T cell receptor (beta chain) was documented in a study of OX40 agonist ivuxolimab in advanced cancers. Study at large: Partial responses were observed in three patients, of whom one had hepatocellular carcinoma and two had cutaneous melanoma.

TCRdb's table, derived via immunoSEQ multiplex PCR, lists solely in-frame clones and lacks some. Here the sample spans tens of thousands of clones, about 85% being singletons. Points from the study as a whole: Among the least clonally expanded were partial responders at 0.1-3.0 mg/kg.

Notes on this clone: The antigen remains undetermined.

Deletions cut 0 bases from V and 5 bases from J, with 10 bases between. CDR3 length: 14 residues. Germline-derived CDR1 and CDR2 are MNHNY and SVGAGI (reference sequence). The source of this sequence is an adult with an advanced solid tumor such as melanoma, head and neck, liver or kidney cancer. The chain recombines TRBV6-6 with TRBJ2-5; D is perhaps TRBD1 (6 bases). The sequencing used CD4+ or CD8+ T cells sorted from blood, collected in a trial of the OX40 agonist ivuxolimab. CDR3 nucleotides: TGTGCCAGCAGTTACTCACAGGGTGTGGAGACCCAGTACTTC. This sequence encodes CASSYSQGVETQYF.